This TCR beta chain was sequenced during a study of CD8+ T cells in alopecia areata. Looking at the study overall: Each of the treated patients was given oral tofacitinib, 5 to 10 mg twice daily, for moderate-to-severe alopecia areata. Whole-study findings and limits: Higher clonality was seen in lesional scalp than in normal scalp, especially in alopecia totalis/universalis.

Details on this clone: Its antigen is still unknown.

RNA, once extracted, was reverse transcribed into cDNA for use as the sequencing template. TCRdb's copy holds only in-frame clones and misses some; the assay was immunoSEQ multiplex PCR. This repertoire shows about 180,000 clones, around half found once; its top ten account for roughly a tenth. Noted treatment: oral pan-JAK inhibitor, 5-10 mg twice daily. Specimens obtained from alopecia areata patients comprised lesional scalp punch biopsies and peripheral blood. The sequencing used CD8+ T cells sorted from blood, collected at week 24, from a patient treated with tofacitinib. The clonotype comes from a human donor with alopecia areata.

The CDR3 region is CASSLGTGGNTDTQYF. CDR3 nucleotide sequence: TGTGCCAGCAGTCTTGGGACAGGGGGTAACACAGATACGCAGTATTTT. The chain has TRBV27 and TRBJ2-3; 11 nucleotides match TRBD1. The CDR3 totals 16 residues. V trimming: 5 bases; J trimming: 2 bases; junction bases outside the gene matches: 6. Germline CDR1 reads MNHEY; CDR2 reads SMNVEV (reference sequence).